This TCR beta chain was sequenced during a study of CD8 T cells in Susac syndrome. CDR3 length: 14 amino acids. Trimming left V 0 bases short and J 15 bases short, with 18 bases between. Germline-derived CDR1 and CDR2 are ENHRY and SYGVKD. RNA in amounts of roughly 0.5 to 1 ug was reverse transcribed with random hexamers. TCRdb independently ran MiXCR on the immunoSEQ multiplex PCR reads; one entry per CDR3 protein. Of under 300,000 distinct CDR3 sequences listed, 90% to 97% are singletons. Sequences were obtained from CD4+ T cells from PBMCs. The V gene is TRBV10-3, the J gene TRBJ2-4, with D possibly TRBD2 on 5 matching bases. The clonotype comes from a human donor with Susac syndrome. The CDR3 nucleotides are TGTGCCATCAGTGAGTCGATCCGGACTTCCTGCGTGTACTTC. It specifies CAISESIRTSCVYF.